This T cell receptor (beta chain) was sequenced in a study of human T cells and chemical hapten exposure. Regarding the study as a whole: Sensitizing to DPC left TCRs with a frequency above 1 in 1000 unaltered.

V shed 5 bases and J 6 bases; nucleotides not matched to a gene: 6. In germline, CDR1 is MDHEN, CDR2 SYDVKM. CDR3 length: 14 amino acids. Separate cDNA molecules received unique molecular identifiers, which the library attached to them. MiXCR was run by TCRdb on the RACE reads, yielding one entry per CDR3 protein. The repertoire holds 100,000 or so distinct CDR3 sequences, with 9.3% as singletons. This clonotype was recorded a few times. Its antigen is currently unknown. Time point described: patch test 2, 6 weeks after DPC sensitization. Treatment meaning: therapeutic diphenylcyclopropenone sensitization with weekly scalp DPC.

The chain couples TRBV28 to TRBJ2-5; TRBD1 agrees at 10 bases. The receptor's source is a woman aged 40 to 49 with alopecia areata. Some clones in this sample may be carry-over from other donors' samples. Sequenced here: whole blood, sampled in connection with sensitization to the hapten diphenylcyclopropenone (DPC). The DNA of the CDR3 is TGTGCCAGCAGTGTGACAGGGGGCGGTAAGACCCAGTACTTC. The encoded protein is CASSVTGGGKTQYF.